The 22 T cell receptor beta chains given below trace back to one sample, sequenced in a study of spatial heterogeneity in lung cancer. TCRdb re-called the 5' RACE reads through MiXCR, storing one row per CDR3 protein. The sample holds about 85,000 distinct CDR3 sequences, approximately 21% seen once. Time point specified: sample taken at primary tumor resection. Sequencing was performed on whole RNA extracted from tumor and nontumor lung tissue, or from frozen PBMC, and the material was left unsorted. The source material was PBMCs, sampled at surgery. The receptors were gathered from a male donor with early-stage non-small cell lung cancer.

A few counts support this clonotype. The CDR3 reads CANNRGANTEAFF. DNA of the CDR3: TGTGCCAATAATAGGGGGGCCAACACTGAAGCTTTCTTT. The V call is TRBV2, the J call TRBJ1-1; D is possibly TRBD1 (6 bases). V was clipped by 10 bases and J by 2 bases, with 14 bases between them. Germline CDR1 is SNHLY and CDR2 is FYNNEI. CDR3 length: 13 amino acids.

This clonotype was seen a few times. The gene calls are TRBV18 and TRBJ2-3; D possibly matches TRBD1 or TRBD2 (6 bases each). The CDR3 length is 14 residues. V lost 11 bases and J 3 bases, leaving 18 bases between the germline ends. CDR1 is KGHSH and CDR2 is LQKENI in the germline V gene. CDR3 nucleotides: TGTGCCGTTGGAGGGGACACCTGGACAGATACGCAGTATTTT. Translating gives CAVGGDTWTDTQYF.

The chain has TRBV27 and TRBJ1-6, with unresolved D. V was clipped by 9 bases and J by 5 bases, with 2 bases between them. Germline CDR1 reads MNHEY; CDR2 reads SMNVEV (reference sequence). This CDR3 is built from 10 residues. CDR3 sequence: CARDNSPLHF. CDR3 DNA: TGTGCCAGGGATAATTCACCCCTCCACTTT.

The chain carries TRBV5-1 and TRBJ2-5; 8 bases fit TRBD1. Germline V gene data show CDR1 as SGHRS and CDR2 as YFSETQ. The CDR3 totals 15 residues. The V and J ends lost 3 bases and 1 base, in that order; junction bases with no gene match: 5. The chain's CDR3 is CASSSGQGVQETQYF. CDR3 DNA: TGCGCCAGCAGCTCAGGACAGGGCGTCCAAGAGACCCAGTACTTC.

V and J are TRBV4-3 and TRBJ2-7; D call uncertain. V lost 0 bases and J lost 0, with 9 bases in between. The germline CDR1 and CDR2 sequences are LGHNA and YSLEER. This CDR3 has 15 amino acids. CDR3 protein: CASSQDRVTSYEQYF. The CDR3 DNA reads as TGCGCCAGCAGCCAAGATAGGGTAACCTCCTACGAGCAGTACTTC.

The chain recombines TRBV18 with TRBJ1-1, with D maybe TRBD1 (6 bases). Germline lookup yields CDR1 KGHSH and CDR2 LQKENI. V was trimmed by 4 bases and J by 1 base, leaving 16 bases between them. This CDR3 has 16 amino acids. The DNA for the CDR3 is TGTGCCAGCTCACTAGCCGTGGGGGGCTCGAACACTGAAGCTTTCTTT. Its protein product is CASSLAVGGSNTEAFF.

The chain recombines TRBV5-4 with TRBJ2-7; 8 positions agree with TRBD1. CDR3 length: 14 residues. Germline trimming cut 0 bases from V and 10 bases from J; bases unmatched to any gene: 9. From germline, CDR1 is SGHNT and CDR2 YYREEE (reference sequence). CDR3: CASSLGTGSGNQYF. The CDR3 DNA sequence: TGTGCCAGCAGCTTGGGGACAGGGTCTGGAAATCAGTACTTC.

The rearrangement joins TRBV2 to TRBJ2-1; 8 nucleotides agree with TRBD1. The CDR3 extends over 16 amino acids. Germline V lookup: CDR1 SNHLY, CDR2 FYNNEI. Unmatched junction bases numbered 13, after V lost 8 bases and J lost 4 bases. The CDR3 here is CASFITGTGVYNEQFF. CDR3 DNA: TGTGCCAGCTTCATCACCGGGACAGGAGTATACAATGAGCAGTTCTTC. Using reference TRBV2 and TRBJ2-1 for the parts outside the CDR3, the full variable domain is EPEVTQTPSHQVTQMGQEVILRCVPISNHLYFYWYRQILGQKVEFLVSFYNNEISEKSEIFDDQFSVERPDGSNFTLKIRSTKLEDSAMYFCASFITGTGVYNEQFFGPGTRLTVL.

This clonotype has at least ten counts. The V gene is TRBV7-9, the J gene TRBJ2-1; 7 bases match TRBD2. The V gene end was trimmed by 6 bases and the J gene end by 2 bases; junction bases not matched to a gene: 4. Per germline, CDR1 SEHNR and CDR2 FQNEAQ (reference sequence). The CDR3 runs 14 residues. The CDR3 here is CASRAAGAYNEQFF. In DNA, the CDR3 is TGTGCCAGCAGAGCTGCGGGGGCCTACAATGAGCAGTTCTTC. Full variable domain (rest looked up from reference TRBV7-9 and TRBJ2-1): DTGVSQNPRHKITKRGQNVTFRCDPISEHNRLYWYRQTLGQGPEFLTYFQNEAQLEKSRLLSDRFSAERPKGSFSTLEIQRTEQGDSAMYLCASRAAGAYNEQFFGPGTRLTVL.

About this clonotype itself: The junction differs from germline at one of its ends, possibly a read error. The CDR3 DNA reads as TGTGCCATCACCCCGGGACTAGCGGGAGTAGATGAGCAATTCTTC. Translated, it gives CAITPGLAGVDEQFF. This chain uses TRBV10-3 with TRBJ2-1; 14 nucleotides line up with TRBD2. CDR3 length equals 15 residues. From germline, CDR1 is ENHRY and CDR2 SYGVKD.

This clonotype showed up just a few times. CDR3 amino acids: CASSSVGWNTIYF. The CDR3 DNA sequence: TGTGCCAGCAGCTCCGTGGGCTGGAACACCATATATTTT. The V and J genes are TRBV7-2 and TRBJ1-3, with unresolved D. V shed 4 bases and J shed 7 bases, with 11 bases lying between them. The CDR3 has 13 residues. The germline gives CDR1 SGHTA, CDR2 FQGNSA.

The chain joins TRBV2 to TRBJ1-1; weak D call: TRBD1 (6 bases). This CDR3 is built from 13 residues. Germline V lookup: CDR1 SNHLY, CDR2 FYNNEI. V was pared by 5 bases and J by 8 bases, with 15 bases between. CDR3 protein: CASSRQETGEAFF. The CDR3 DNA reads as TGTGCCAGCAGTCGACAGGAAACCGGAGAAGCTTTCTTT.

This CDR3 reads CSVDKGLRTDTQYF. The CDR3, as DNA: TGCAGCGTTGATAAGGGGCTGAGAACAGATACGCAGTATTTT. The J gene is TRBJ2-3, the V gene TRBV29-1, with a weak D call TRBD1 (5 bases). The CDR3 totals 14 residues. From germline, CDR1 is SQVTM and CDR2 ANQGSEA. Trimming removed 3 bases at V and 3 bases at J, with 13 bases between.

The rearrangement joins TRBV20-1 to TRBJ2-1; 9 nucleotides match TRBD2. Germline CDR1 DFQATT, CDR2 SNEGSKA (reference sequence). Germline trimming cut 0 bases from V and 4 bases from J; bases unmatched to any gene: 1. The CDR3 sequence is 14 residues long. CDR3 protein: CSAREREGYNEQFF. The CDR3 bases are TGCAGTGCTAGAGAGCGGGAGGGGTACAATGAGCAGTTCTTC.

This clonotype was observed a few times. The V call is TRBV20-1, the J call TRBJ2-1; 7 bases are a match to TRBD2. The trim removed 5 bases at V and 5 bases at J, leaving 12 bases unmatched. This CDR3 is built from 15 residues. Looked up from germline, CDR1 is DFQATT and CDR2 is SNEGSKA (reference sequence). The DNA of the CDR3 is TGCAGTGCTCTAGTGGGCGGGAGCGGGGACAATGAGCAGTTCTTC. This sequence encodes CSALVGGSGDNEQFF.

This clonotype turned up a few times. The V gene is TRBV19, the J gene TRBJ2-4; 7 bases align to TRBD2. Germline V gene data show CDR1 as LNHDA and CDR2 as SQIVND (reference sequence). Trimming at V came to 0 bases and at J to 5 bases, leaving 7 bases not matched to a gene. The CDR3 contains 16 residues. CDR3 region: CASSIDLRLAENIQYF. DNA of the CDR3: TGTGCCAGTAGTATAGATCTACGGCTAGCGGAAAACATTCAGTACTTC.

This clonotype was recorded a few times. The chain recombines TRBV6-6 with TRBJ1-1, with 8 positions matching TRBD1. In germline, CDR1 is MNHNY, CDR2 SVGAGI (reference sequence). CDR3 length: 15 residues. The V and J ends lost 2 bases and 0 bases, in that order; junction bases with no gene match: 2. The CDR3 nucleotides are TGTGCCAGCAGTTACGGGACAGGTCTGAACACTGAAGCTTTCTTT. Its translation is CASSYGTGLNTEAFF.

V usage is TRBV2 and J usage is TRBJ1-2; 8 positions match TRBD1. With 5 bases clipped from V and 2 bases from J, the junction kept 10 bases outside the gene matches. From germline, CDR1 is SNHLY and CDR2 FYNNEI. This CDR3 contains 16 residues. The CDR3, as DNA: TGTGCCAGCAGTCTTAAGGACAGGGTTCCCAACTATGGCTACACCTTC. This sequence encodes CASSLKDRVPNYGYTF.

This clonotype was detected a few times. The rearrangement joins TRBV20-1 to TRBJ1-2; D remains ambiguous. V gave up 2 bases and J gave up 2 bases, with 6 bases separating them. The CDR3 length is 12 residues. Germline CDR1 and CDR2: DFQATT and SNEGSKA (reference sequence). The CDR3: CSARTGNYGYTF. As DNA, the CDR3 is TGCAGTGCTAGAACTGGGAACTATGGCTACACCTTC.

V is TRBV7-3 and J is TRBJ2-3; 8 bases align to TRBD1. J gave up 6 bases and V 6 bases, and 14 bases lay outside the gene matches. CDR3 length equals 16 residues. CDR1 SGHTA and CDR2 FQGTGA come from the germline V gene. CDR3 nucleotide sequence: TGTGCCAGCAGTCTAGCTGAAGGACAGGGAATGGATACGCAGTATTTT. It translates to CASSLAEGQGMDTQYF.

This sequence joins TRBV24-1 and TRBJ2-1; the match to TRBD2 covers 8 bases. The germline gives CDR1 KGHDR, CDR2 SFDVKD. This CDR3 is 18 amino acids long. With 4 bases clipped from V and 10 bases from J, the junction kept 20 bases outside the gene matches. The CDR3 bases are TGTGCCACCAGTGACACGGGCACTAGCGGAGGACTGCGGGGGGAGCAGTTCTTC. Its protein is CATSDTGTSGGLRGEQFF.

In its sample, this clonotype was seen many times. The rearrangement joins TRBV2 to TRBJ2-4; a weak D match, TRBD1 (7 bases). V dropped 2 bases and J dropped 4 bases, with 21 bases sitting between them. CDR1 and CDR2 (germline): SNHLY, FYNNEI. The CDR3 has 18 residues. The CDR3 nucleotides are TGTGCCAGCAGTGAACGGGGGAGACAGGGATCACAGAAAAACATTCAGTACTTC. Translating gives CASSERGRQGSQKNIQYF.